The sequence of this T cell receptor beta chain was determined in a study of T cell repertoires in cytomegalovirus infection. This clonotype was seen many times. The antigen is undetermined. MiXCR was run by TCRdb on the reads, yielding one entry per CDR3 protein. This repertoire shows about 130,000 distinct CDR3 sequences, about 31% found once; its top ten account for roughly 51%. V shed 1 base and J shed 3 bases, with 9 bases lying between them. This CDR3 has 14 amino acids. From germline, CDR1 is SEHNR and CDR2 FQNEAQ (reference sequence). The V and J genes are TRBV7-9 and TRBJ2-5; D is uncertain. Sample: CD8+ T cells from cultured PBMCs, taken from culture after CMV antigen stimulation. The source is a human donor in good health (CMV status not recorded). Some clones in this sample may be carry-over from other donors' samples. The CDR3 here is CASSLDGLEETQYF. The CDR3 nucleotides are TGTGCCAGCAGCTTAGATGGGCTAGAAGAGACCCAGTACTTC.